This paragraph reports one T cell receptor beta chain. This specimen belongs to a study of blood T cell repertoires in COVID-19. Across the study: Acute and convalescent COVID-19 samples came from the United States, Italy and Spain.

Participants came from roughly 23 US areas, aged roughly 18 to 89 years. Cohort allocation depended upon clinical history that participants reported. Generated by immunoSEQ multiplex PCR, the TCRdb table keeps only in-frame clones and is missing some. The data hold 250,000 to 300,000 clones, with 89% observed a single time. Germline V lookup: CDR1 LNHDA, CDR2 SQIVND (reference sequence). V shed 0 bases and J shed 3 bases, with 4 bases lying between them. The CDR3 runs 13 residues. Material: PBMCs or T cells enriched from blood (not recorded which). The J gene is TRBJ2-3, the V gene TRBV19; D remains unclear. The receptor was derived from a woman in her sixties who had recovered from COVID-19. This CDR3 reads CASSIDLTDTQYF. The CDR3 bases are TGTGCCAGTAGTATAGACTTAACAGATACGCAGTATTTT.